This T cell receptor beta chain was identified in a study of blood T cells in healthy people across ages. Study conclusions and caveats: Unsorted PBMCs prevented conclusive naive versus antigen-experienced comparison. Older age went with lower TCR beta diversity per million T cells, in a roughly linear way.

CDR1 and CDR2 (germline): DFQATT, SNEGSKA (reference sequence). This CDR3 is built from 15 residues. V was cut by 0 bases and J by 6 bases, with 18 bases left in between. Donors gave around 10 milliliters of peripheral blood apiece. Extraction of total RNA produced a minimum of 5 micrograms from each sample. The use of a sample-barcoded 5' primer and a J-beta primer mix characterized a second PCR of 7 to 11 cycles. Each CDR3 protein gets one entry after TCRdb re-called the 5' RACE reads with MiXCR. The top ten hold 2.1% of the sample, which has 2 million or so distinct CDR3 sequences, around half seen once. This clonotype was picked up a small number of times. The target antigen is unknown.

This rearrangement joins TRBV20-1 to TRBJ2-7, with D possibly being TRBD2 (5 bases). The receptor comes from a middle-aged woman in good health. The sample taken for sequencing was blood. CDR3 nucleotide sequence: TGCAGTGCTAGAGATGGAGGAGCTTGGGCGTGCGAGCAGTACTTC. Amino acid sequence: CSARDGGAWACEQYF.